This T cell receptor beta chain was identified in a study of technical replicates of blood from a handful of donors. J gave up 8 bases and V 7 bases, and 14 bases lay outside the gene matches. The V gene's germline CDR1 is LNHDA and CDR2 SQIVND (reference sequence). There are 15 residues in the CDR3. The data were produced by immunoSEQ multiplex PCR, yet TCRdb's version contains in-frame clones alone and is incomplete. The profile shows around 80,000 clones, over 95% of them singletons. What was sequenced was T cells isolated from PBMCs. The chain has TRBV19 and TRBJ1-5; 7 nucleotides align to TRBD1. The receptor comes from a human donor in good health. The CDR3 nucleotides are TGTGCCAGTACCCCCAGGGGGAGAGACTGGGAGCCCCAGCATTTT. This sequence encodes CASTPRGRDWEPQHF.